A selection of T cell receptor beta chains follows, all from one sample in a study of cytomegalovirus exposure and HLA in healthy donors. Measured with immunoSEQ multiplex PCR; TCRdb has only the in-frame clones, and not every one. The table shows 150,000 to 250,000 clones, with roughly 84% occurring only once. Sample: PBMCs. The receptors were sampled from a woman between 25 and 40 years old in good health and CMV-seropositive. Each CDR3 is given with its conserved first and last residue. The order of the fields is V gene, clone size, D gene, J gene, CDR3 DNA, CDR3 protein. A D gene is named only where the DNA matches it firmly. Clone sizes are given selectively: once, few, many, or a class where the clone is expanded.

>TRBV28|.|.|TRBJ2-1
TGTGCCAGCAGCTTGGGAGATACAGGGTCCTACAATGAGCAGTTCTTC
CASSLGDTGSYNEQFF
>TRBV7-2|.|TRBD1|TRBJ2-3
TGTGCCAGCAGCCGGAACAGGGGTCCAGATACGCAGTATTTT
CASSRNRGPDTQYF
>TRBV6-6|few|TRBD1|TRBJ2-5
TGTGCCAGCAGTTTTGGGGACAGGGGGTGGGAGACCCAGTACTTC
CASSFGDRGWETQYF
>TRBV10-1|.|.|TRBJ2-7
TGCGCCAGCAGCGGTGAGTCCTACGAGCAGTACTTC
CASSGESYEQYF
>TRBV19|once|.|TRBJ1-2
TGTGCCAGTAGTATAGAGGATAGCTTTTATGGCTACACCTTC
CASSIEDSFYGYTF
>TRBV6-5|.|.|TRBJ1-1
TGTGCCAGCAGTTACTCGAGGAGAGAGAACACTGAAGCTTTCTTT
CASSYSRRENTEAFF
>TRBV29-1|few|.|TRBJ1-4
TGCGTTCAGAAAACCTCCAATGAAAAACTGTTTTTT
CVQKTSNEKLFF
>TRBV5-1|.|TRBD2|TRBJ2-7
TGCGCCAGCAGCTTGATAGAGGGACTAGCGGGAGTTTACGAGCAGTACTTC
CASSLIEGLAGVYEQYF
>TRBV6-1|.|TRBD1|TRBJ1-5
TGTGCCAGCAGTGGACCGGGACAGGGCAATCAGCCCCAGCATTTT
CASSGPGQGNQPQHF
>TRBV30|.|TRBD2|TRBJ2-7
TGTGCCTGGAGCGTAGGACTGGGACTAGCGGGAGGCGAGCAGTACTTC
CAWSVGLGLAGGEQYF
>TRBV30|.|TRBD1|TRBJ1-2
TGTGCCTGGAGTGCGGGACAGGGGTTATTGGGCTATGGCTACACCTTC
CAWSAGQGLLGYGYTF